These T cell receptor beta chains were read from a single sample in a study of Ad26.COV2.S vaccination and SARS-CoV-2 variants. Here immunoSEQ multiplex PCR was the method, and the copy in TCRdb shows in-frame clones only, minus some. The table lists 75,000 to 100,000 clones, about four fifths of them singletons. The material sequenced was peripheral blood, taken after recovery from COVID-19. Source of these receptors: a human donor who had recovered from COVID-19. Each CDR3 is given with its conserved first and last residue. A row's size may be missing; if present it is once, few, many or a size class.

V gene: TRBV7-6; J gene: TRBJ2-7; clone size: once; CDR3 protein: CASSPLAVSYEQYF
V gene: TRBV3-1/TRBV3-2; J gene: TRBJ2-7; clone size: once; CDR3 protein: CASSPTAQGDEQYF
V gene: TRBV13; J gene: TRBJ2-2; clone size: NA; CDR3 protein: CASSPTLGVLFF
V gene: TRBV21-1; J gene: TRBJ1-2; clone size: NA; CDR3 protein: CASSNRPKTTASYGYTF
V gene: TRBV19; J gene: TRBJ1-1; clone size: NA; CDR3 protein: CASSTELNTEAFF
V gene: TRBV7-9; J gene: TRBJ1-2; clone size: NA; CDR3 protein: CASSGIRTGKENYGYTF
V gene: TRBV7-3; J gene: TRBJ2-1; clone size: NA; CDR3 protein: CASSLEGPPGNEQFF
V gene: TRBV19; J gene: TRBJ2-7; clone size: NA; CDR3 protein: CASSILPGVANYEQYF
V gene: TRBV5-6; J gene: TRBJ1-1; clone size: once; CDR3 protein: CASSLMGHGGNTEAFF
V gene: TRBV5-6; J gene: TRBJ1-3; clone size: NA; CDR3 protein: CASSLVRGRSGNTIYF
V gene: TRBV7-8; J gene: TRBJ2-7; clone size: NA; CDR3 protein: CASSLSGAAYEQYF
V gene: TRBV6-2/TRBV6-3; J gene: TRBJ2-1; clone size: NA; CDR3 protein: CASSSRPGERGNSYNEQFF
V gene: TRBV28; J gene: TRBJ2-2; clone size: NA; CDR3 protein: CASSLMGQGSGELFF
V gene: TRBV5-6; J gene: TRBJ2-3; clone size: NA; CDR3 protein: CASSTPSGYTDTQYF
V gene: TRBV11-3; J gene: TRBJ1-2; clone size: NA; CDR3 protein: CASSLVGVLGYTF
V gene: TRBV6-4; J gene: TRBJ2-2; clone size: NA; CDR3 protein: CASSPLPSGAGELFF
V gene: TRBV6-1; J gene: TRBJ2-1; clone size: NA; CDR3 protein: CASTEWGLTSMVQFF
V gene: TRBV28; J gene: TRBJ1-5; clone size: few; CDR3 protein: CASSFEDRQYQPQHF
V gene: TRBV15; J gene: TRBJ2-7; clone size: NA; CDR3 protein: CATSRERGSRYEQYF
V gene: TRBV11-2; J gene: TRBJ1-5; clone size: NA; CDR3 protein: CASSQDGRTDQPQHF
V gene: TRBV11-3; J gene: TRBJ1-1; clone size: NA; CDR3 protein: CASSTINRATEAFF
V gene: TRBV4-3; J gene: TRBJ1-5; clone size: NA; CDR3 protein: CASSLSGNQPQHF
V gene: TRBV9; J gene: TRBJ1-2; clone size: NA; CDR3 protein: CASSVEFGGYGYTF
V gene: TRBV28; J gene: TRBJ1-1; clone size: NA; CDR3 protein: CASSFDRAEAFF
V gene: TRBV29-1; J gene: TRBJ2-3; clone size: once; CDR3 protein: CSVEEQGDASTDTQYF
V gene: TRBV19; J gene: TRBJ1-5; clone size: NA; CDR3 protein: CASTPGTNQPQHF
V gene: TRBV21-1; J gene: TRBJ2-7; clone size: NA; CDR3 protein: CASRRIKMTGRRGLYEQYF
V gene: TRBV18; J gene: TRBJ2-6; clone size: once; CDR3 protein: CASSPYGPGSGANVLTF
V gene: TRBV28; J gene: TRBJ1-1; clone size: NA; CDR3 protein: CASKGQGGILNTEAFF
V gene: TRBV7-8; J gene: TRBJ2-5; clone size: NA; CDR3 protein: CASSALIGVQETQYF
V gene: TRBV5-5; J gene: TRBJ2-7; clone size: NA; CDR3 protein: CASSPLGGSYEQYF
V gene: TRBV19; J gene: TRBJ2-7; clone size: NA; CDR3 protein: CASSIYWVGDSGYEQYF
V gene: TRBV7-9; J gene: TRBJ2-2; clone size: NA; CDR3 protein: CASSPVPLARAGGELFF
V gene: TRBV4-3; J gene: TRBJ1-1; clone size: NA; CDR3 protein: CASSQDMAEAFF